This T cell receptor (beta chain) was identified during a study of T cell responses to AZD1222 COVID-19 vaccine. Overall study context: Second-dose schedules of about 4 or about 12 weeks were combined.

To note about this clone: The target antigen is unknown.

Germline loops: CDR1 KGHSH, CDR2 LQKENI. V was pared by 7 bases and J by 2 bases, with 14 bases between. The CDR3 loop spans 14 amino acids. Study results and limitations: Among those given AZD1222, only 6 or 7 were seropositive at baseline.

Libraries were prepared by immunoSEQ multiplex PCR; TCRdb keeps only in-frame clonotypes and omits some of them. The sample has 120,000 to 150,000 clones, about 92% seen once. The receptor comes from an adult in good health. Sample: peripheral blood, taken on day 0 of AZD1222 vaccination. The chain carries TRBV18 and TRBJ2-5; D is perhaps TRBD2 (5 bases). This CDR3 is CASYAGAQQETQYF. CDR3 in DNA: TGTGCCAGCTACGCGGGCGCCCAACAAGAGACCCAGTACTTC.